This T cell receptor (beta chain) was found in a study of T cells after yellow fever vaccination. This clonotype was seen at least ten times. Antigen unknown. Points from the study as a whole: The study noted that FACS-sorted repertoires could contain abundant clonotypes contaminating from the bulk population. By day 5 rather than day 15, the secondary response had peaked, though it was weaker.

This CDR3 is 12 amino acids long. Germline CDR1 is ENHRY and CDR2 is SYGVKD. Trimming cost V 6 bases and J 6 bases, with 8 bases left between them. MiXCR was run by TCRdb on the 5' RACE reads, yielding one entry per CDR3 protein. The sample includes about 260,000 distinct CDR3 sequences, around 5.3% of them seen just once. The sequence came from a man in his late teens or twenties who received the YFV17D yellow fever vaccine. This sample comprised CD4+ T cells sorted from PBMCs, obtained on the day of the yellow fever booster vaccination. The rearrangement links TRBV10-3 to TRBJ2-2; D is undetermined. CDR3 sequence: CAIREGSGELFF. Written as DNA, the CDR3 is TGTGCCATCAGGGAAGGGTCCGGGGAGCTGTTTTTT.